Presented here are 16 T cell receptor beta chains from one specimen sequenced in a study of identical twins. TCRdb re-analysed the 5' RACE reads in MiXCR, keeping a single row per CDR3 protein. Altogether 510,000 or so distinct CDR3 sequences are present, around 15% being singletons, with the ten largest covering 0.44%. These same records also appear under a second study, on yellow fever vaccine responses in identical twins.

Sequenced sample: CD4+ T cells sorted from blood. These TCRs come from a young woman in good health.

The rearrangement links TRBV10-3 to TRBJ2-3; TRBD2 matches 10 bases. Germline assignment: CDR1 ENHRY and CDR2 SYGVKD. The V and J ends lost 5 bases and 3 bases, in that order; junction bases with no gene match: 8. This CDR3 is 16 amino acids long. CDR3 amino acids: CAISPTSGLATDTQYF. The CDR3 DNA is TGTGCCATCAGTCCGACTAGCGGGCTGGCGACAGATACGCAGTATTTT.

The CDR3 loop reads CSARDGSKSSYEQYF. CDR3 coding DNA: TGCAGTGCTAGAGATGGGTCTAAAAGCTCCTACGAGCAGTACTTC. The rearrangement uses TRBV20-1 and TRBJ2-7; no clear D. Germline CDR1 DFQATT, CDR2 SNEGSKA (reference sequence). The V end was cut by 0 bases, the J end by 0 bases, with 12 bases between. The CDR3 sequence is 15 residues long.

This clonotype was counted ten times or more. J is TRBJ2-1 and V is TRBV2; 9 nucleotides match TRBD2. The CDR3 length is 16 residues. Germline V gene lookup returns CDR1 SNHLY and CDR2 FYNNEI. The V segment lost 0 bases and the J segment 6 bases; nucleotides outside the gene matches: 6. CDR3: CASSEAELAGLNEQFF. For the CDR3, the DNA is TGTGCCAGCAGTGAAGCGGAACTAGCGGGTCTCAATGAGCAGTTCTTC.

This clonotype was seen a handful of times. The V and J genes are TRBV24-1 and TRBJ2-1; D might be TRBD2 (6 bases). V was trimmed by 12 bases and J by 1 base, leaving 12 bases between them. Per germline, CDR1 KGHDR and CDR2 SFDVKD. The CDR3 spans 13 residues. DNA of the CDR3: TGTGCCTCCGGCGGGGAATCCTACAATGAGCAGTTCTTC. It codes for CASGGESYNEQFF.

The V gene is TRBV19, the J gene TRBJ2-6, with 8 nucleotides matching TRBD1. The CDR3 sequence is 16 residues long. The germline V gene has CDR1 LNHDA and CDR2 SQIVND (reference sequence). Trimming took 6 bases from V and 1 from J; bases not matched to a gene: 5. CDR3 nucleotides: TGTGCCAGTAGGGGACAGGACGAGTCTGGGGCCAACGTCCTGACTTTC. This encodes CASRGQDESGANVLTF.

This clonotype has more than one count but fewer than ten. The rearrangement links TRBV15 to TRBJ2-1; unclear D gene. Trimming pared 1 base from V and 6 bases from J, leaving 4 bases between. In germline, CDR1 is LNHNV, CDR2 YYDKDF (reference sequence). The CDR3 runs 12 residues. CDR3 protein: CATSRVFNEQFF. The CDR3 region has the DNA TGTGCCACCAGCAGAGTTTTCAATGAGCAGTTCTTC.

This clonotype was observed a handful of times. The chain has TRBV18 and TRBJ2-1; 9 bases map to TRBD2. This CDR3 has 16 residues. CDR1 and CDR2 (germline): KGHSH, LQKENI. V was pared by 3 bases and J by 9 bases, with 12 bases of the junction left unmatched. The CDR3 bases are TGTGCCAGCTCACCGACCCTGGCGGGGGGGCCAAGTGAGCAGTTCTTC. Residues: CASSPTLAGGPSEQFF.

This chain links TRBV6-2 or TRBV6-3 with TRBJ1-1, with TRBD1 matching 7 bases. CDR1 and CDR2 (germline): MNHEY, SVGEGT. CDR3 length equals 17 residues. The V gene end was trimmed by 1 base and the J gene end by 3 bases; junction bases not matched to a gene: 11. CDR3 sequence reads: CASSYFSGRGRDTEAFF. CDR3 bases: TGTGCCAGCAGTTACTTCAGTGGGAGGGGGCGTGACACTGAAGCTTTCTTT.

The genes are TRBV28 and TRBJ2-7; TRBD2 might be the D (6 bases). CDR3 length: 15 residues. V lost 2 bases and J lost 2, with 13 bases in between. CDR1 is MDHEN, CDR2 SYDVKM, per germline. CDR3 in amino acids: CASSLAGLGAYEQYF. CDR3 DNA: TGTGCCAGCAGTTTAGCGGGACTGGGGGCCTACGAGCAGTACTTC.

This clonotype was seen a handful of times. V and J are TRBV18 and TRBJ2-1, with unresolved D. The CDR3 runs 13 residues. Trimming pared 0 bases from V and 5 bases from J, leaving 5 bases between. Germline loops: CDR1 KGHSH, CDR2 LQKENI. CDR3 DNA sequence: TGTGCCAGCTCACCACCTTTAAACAATGAGCAGTTCTTC. It encodes CASSPPLNNEQFF.

The sample holds a few counts of this clonotype. The chain couples TRBV20-1 to TRBJ1-1; D may be TRBD1 (6 bases). Between the trimmed V and J ends, which lost 6 bases and 0 bases, there was a span of 14 bases. Germline lookup yields CDR1 DFQATT and CDR2 SNEGSKA (reference sequence). The CDR3 consists of 14 residues. CDR3 in amino acids: CSAKGDPMNTEAFF. Written as DNA, the CDR3 is TGCAGTGCCAAGGGGGATCCTATGAACACTGAAGCTTTCTTT.

The CDR3 region is CASSPDSDTQYF. CDR3 sequence (DNA): TGTGCCAGCAGCCCGGACTCAGATACGCAGTATTTT. This chain connects TRBV7-9 to TRBJ2-3; maybe TRBD2 (5 bases). CDR1 and CDR2 from the germline V gene are SEHNR and FQNEAQ (reference sequence). V dropped 5 bases and J dropped 4 bases, with 7 bases sitting between them. CDR3 length: 12 amino acids.

V gene TRBV18 combines with J gene TRBJ2-1; TRBD2 matches at 15 bases. The CDR3 runs 18 residues. Germline CDR1 and CDR2: KGHSH and LQKENI. V trimming: 1 base; J trimming: 5 bases; junction bases outside the gene matches: 6. CDR3 DNA: TGTGCCAGCTCACCACGGGGACTAGCGGGAGGTAGAAACAATGAGCAGTTCTTC. Its translation: CASSPRGLAGGRNNEQFF.

This clonotype was seen more than once but under ten times. The V and J genes are TRBV9 and TRBJ2-5; maybe TRBD1 (5 bases). The germline V gene encodes CDR1 SGDLS and CDR2 YYNGEE. CDR3 length: 13 amino acids. The V gene lost 2 bases and the J gene lost 3 bases, with 8 bases spanning the gap. CDR3 loop: CASSVAREETQYF. CDR3 sequence (DNA): TGTGCCAGCAGCGTTGCCAGGGAAGAGACCCAGTACTTC.

This clonotype was seen more than once but under ten times. This sequence joins TRBV14 and TRBJ1-1; possible D gene TRBD1, 6 bases. From germline, CDR1 is SGHDN and CDR2 FVKESK. With 2 bases removed from V and 4 bases from J, the gap between germline ends came to 11 bases. The CDR3 covers 14 residues. The CDR3 coding sequence is TGTGCCAGCAGCCAAATCGCAGGGGTCACTGAAGCTTTCTTT. Its translation is CASSQIAGVTEAFF.

V usage is TRBV29-1 and J usage is TRBJ2-1, with D hard to call. CDR1 is SQVTM, CDR2 ANQGSEA, per germline. The CDR3 contains 14 residues. The V end lost 4 bases, the J end lost 3 bases, and 13 bases lay between the germline ends. CDR3 loop: CSVVGGKDYNEQFF. Here the CDR3 DNA reads TGCAGCGTTGTAGGCGGAAAAGACTACAATGAGCAGTTCTTC.